Detailed here is one TCR beta chain. Which antigen it targets is not known. No qualities accompany the bases; no much larger clone lies one base away. The sample comes from a study of T cells in Graves' hyperthyroidism and ophthalmopathy (dated 2019 in TCRdb). Notes on the research overall: Peripheral blood was collected at initial diagnosis, before any treatment. To identify distinguishing TCR V-J signatures, a discovery cohort of some 99 patients was used, comprising some 45 with Graves' ophthalmopathy and around 57 with stable Graves' hyperthyroidism. Whether ophthalmopathy could be predicted prospectively was tested in an independent validation cohort made up of about 20 hyperthyroidism patients plus 17 patients who later progressed to ophthalmopathy. The 90 to 100 discovery patients were randomly divided into training and test sets at a 7:3 ratio. Thyroid tissue and blood T-cell repertoires from six or seven Graves' hyperthyroidism patients were also compared in the study. After blood sampling, hyperthyroidism patients were treated with methimazole at a starting dose of 30 mg daily, and ophthalmopathy patients were treated with high-dose intravenous methylprednisolone. The paper describes TCR Vbeta CDR3 sequencing of roughly 130 peripheral blood samples, made up of 40 to 45 ophthalmopathy patients, some 80 hyperthyroidism patients and around 17 progressor patients. Study-wide findings and limitations: Most expanded thyroid clonotypes (frequency above 0.001) were also detected in blood, suggesting blood repertoires may reflect thyroid immune responses. No statistical method was used to fix the sample size in advance, and group allocation was not hidden from the investigators. A model built on a 13 V-J signature distinguished ophthalmopathy from stable hyperthyroidism, reaching over 85% sensitivity and approximately 83% specificity in cross-validation and 80%/75% in testing. During validation, the model predicted progression to ophthalmopathy a median of roughly six months ahead of onset, with around 65% sensitivity and 72.22% specificity.

Via the germline V gene, CDR1 is SGHTA and CDR2 FQGNSA. Cut back by 4 bases and 8 bases, the V and J ends lie 14 bases apart. The CDR3 contains 13 residues, cysteine and phenylalanine counted. The retained sequence is limited to the CDR3, 39 bases, with the frame set at the first base. The TCR beta CDR3 regions were amplified from the RNA transcripts. A first-round RT-PCR of the TCR CDR3 used the HTBI primer set with the Qiagen OneStep RT-PCR kit. A second multiplex PCR round built the libraries, followed by size selection and purification. Sequencing of the libraries was done on an Illumina HiSeq2000 using paired-end 100 bp reads. On the study's bioinformatics: SOAPnuke was used to process the raw data, throwing out any read that contained adapters or uncalled bases, had a mean Phred below 15, or lacked an exact constant-primer or identifier match. COPE v1.2.5 was used to merge the high-quality paired reads, and each unique nucleotide sequence was defined as a clonotype. MiTCR v1.1 was used to align clonotypes to the IMGT TRBV, TRBD and TRBJ reference segments. The analysis was restricted to V-J combinations with a frequency above 0.0001, which together covered around 99% of the repertoires. A TCS score was defined as the ratio of F50 (clonal expansion) to E x V (chaos), with BLOSUM62-based TCRdist applied between CDR3 peptides within each V-J. Welch's t-statistics and random forest reduced 514 V-J features to 13, which were used in a naive Bayes classifier (R e1071). The Morisita-Horn index was used to measure how similar the thyroid and blood repertoires were. Through fastp at Q25 and MiXCR, TCRdb rebuilt clones from the public reads, retaining in-frame beta chains. Each record represents a unique CDR3 protein, reported with the most common genes and DNA among its rows. The V and J calls were not made by the authors but by TCRdb's processing. The sample table records hundreds of thousands of distinct CDR3 sequences; roughly a third of these occur just once. Roughly 30% of the sample goes to the ten largest clones.

Stable Graves' hyperthyroidism was defined as no progression to ophthalmopathy during 18 months of follow-up. The hyperthyroidism patients were between 18 and 65 years old and newly diagnosed, with a disease duration of less than 2 months. Patients with uncontrolled infections, other autoimmune diseases, pregnancy or lactation were excluded. Clinical symptoms, serum thyroxine and TRAb, thyroid ultrasound, and orbital computed tomography formed the basis for the diagnoses. PBMCs were separated from over 9 ml of fresh peripheral blood using Ficoll-Paque density gradient centrifugation. Trizol reagent was used to extract total RNA, and RNA quality was then checked on an Agilent 2100 Bioanalyzer.

Sequenced material: blood. The sequence derives from a woman aged 35 to 49 with Graves' hyperthyroidism. This chain joins TRBV7-2 to TRBJ1-1, with the D gene call left open. The CDR3 is CASSYEGRPEAFF. The DNA reads TGTGCCAGCAGCTATGAAGGGCGGCCAGAAGCTTTCTTT.